Presented here are 26 T cell receptor beta chains from one specimen sequenced in a study of blood T cells in healthy people across ages. Next came a second PCR, run for about 7 to 12 cycles, which used a sample-barcoded 5' primer along with a J-beta primer mix. TCRdb independently ran MiXCR on the 5' RACE reads; one entry per CDR3 protein. The data show about 1.8 million distinct CDR3 sequences, roughly 50% seen once. Sequences were obtained from blood. The receptors were gathered from a woman between 40 and 50 years old in good health.

Many counts were recorded for this clonotype. This sequence may be a read error, since a much larger clone differs from it by one base. The CDR3 here is CASRDTYEQYF. The DNA for the CDR3 is TGTGCCAGCAGGGACACCTACGAGCAGTACTTC. V and J are TRBV28 and TRBJ2-7; a possible D gene is TRBD1 (5 bases). The CDR3 has 11 residues. Germline CDR1 is MDHEN and CDR2 is SYDVKM. V lost 6 bases and J lost 2, with 5 bases in between.

The chain employs TRBV10-3 and TRBJ2-1; a possible D gene is TRBD1 (6 bases). Trimming pared 10 bases from V and 9 bases from J, leaving 22 bases between. CDR1 is ENHRY and CDR2 is SYGVKD in the germline V gene. The CDR3 covers 14 residues. Written as DNA, the CDR3 is TGTGCCACCTGGGGGCCCCCAAGTACGGCTGAGCAGTTCTTC. Translating it yields CATWGPPSTAEQFF.

There are a few counts of this clonotype. This chain connects TRBV11-2 to TRBJ2-7; D may be TRBD1 or TRBD2 (6 bases each). The CDR3 loop spans 15 amino acids. Trimming removed 2 bases at V and 5 bases at J, with 16 bases between. Germline V gene data show CDR1 as SGHAT and CDR2 as FQNNGV. The CDR3 loop reads CASSLSGGRIHEQYF. CDR3 bases: TGTGCCAGCAGCTTAAGTGGGGGGCGGATCCACGAGCAGTACTTC.

This clonotype was found a few times. The chain recombines TRBV3-1 with TRBJ2-1; D may be TRBD1 (7 bases). This CDR3 is built from 16 residues. Looked up from germline, CDR1 is LGHDT and CDR2 is YNNKEL (reference sequence). V was cut by 0 bases and J by 9 bases, with 18 bases left in between. CDR3 protein: CASSQDRGEGGSEQFF. The CDR3 bases are TGTGCCAGCAGCCAAGACAGGGGGGAAGGGGGCTCTGAGCAGTTCTTC.

The rearrangement links TRBV20-1 to TRBJ2-5; tentatively, D is TRBD1 or TRBD2 (5 bases each). The J call may be wrong; the DNA end is better matched by TRBJ2-7. The CDR3 is 13 amino acids. CDR1 is DFQATT and CDR2 is SNEGSKA in the germline V gene (reference sequence). The CDR3 sequence is CSASWDRAGEQYF. For the CDR3, the DNA is TGCAGTGCTAGTTGGGACCGGGCCGGCGAGCAGTACTTC.

The rearrangement links TRBV27 to TRBJ1-2, with TRBD1 matching over 7 bases. V trimming: 6 bases; J trimming: 3 bases; junction bases outside the gene matches: 4. The V gene's germline CDR1 is MNHEY and CDR2 SMNVEV (reference sequence). The CDR3 has 13 amino acids. CDR3 DNA: TGTGCCAGCAGAAAGACAGGGTACTATGGCTACACCTTC. This encodes CASRKTGYYGYTF.

This chain links TRBV7-2 with TRBJ2-1; D perhaps matches TRBD2 (6 bases). CDR1 is SGHTA, CDR2 FQGNSA, per germline. Trimming cost V 5 bases and J 7 bases, with 15 bases left between them. CDR3 length: 14 residues. The CDR3 is CASSRLVHRNEQFF. Written as DNA, the CDR3 is TGTGCCAGCAGCCGACTAGTCCACCGGAATGAGCAGTTCTTC.

The chain has TRBV3-1 and TRBJ1-6; 9 bases line up with TRBD1. Germline lookup yields CDR1 LGHDT and CDR2 YNNKEL (reference sequence). Trimming cost V 7 bases and J 7 bases; bases outside gene matches: 8. This CDR3 has 15 residues. This CDR3 reads CASNHGQGTNSPLHF. In nucleotides, the CDR3 is TGTGCCAGCAACCACGGACAGGGGACCAATTCACCCCTCCACTTT.

The CDR3 is CASTLQGARIDTQYF. The CDR3 region has the DNA TGTGCCAGCACCCTCCAGGGGGCGCGTATCGATACGCAGTATTTT. This sequence joins TRBV6-1 and TRBJ2-3; 8 bases match TRBD1. CDR1 MNHNS and CDR2 SASEGT come from the germline V gene. V shed 7 bases and J 6 bases; nucleotides not matched to a gene: 12. The CDR3 extends over 15 amino acids.

In this sample, this clonotype turned up a few times. The chain employs TRBV4-1 and TRBJ2-7, with 9 bases that match TRBD1. The CDR3 contains 15 residues. Looked up from germline, CDR1 is MGHRA and CDR2 is YSYEKL. With V trimmed by 3 bases and J by 3 bases, 6 bases remained unmatched. CDR3 protein: CASSHPGQGRYEQYF. For the CDR3, the DNA is TGCGCCAGCAGCCATCCGGGACAGGGTCGCTACGAGCAGTACTTC.

The rearrangement uses TRBV28 and TRBJ1-2, with no clear D. Looked up from germline, CDR1 is MDHEN and CDR2 is SYDVKM. V was cut by 4 bases and J by 6 bases, with 15 bases left in between. CDR3 size: 14 residues. The CDR3 DNA follows: TGTGCCAGCAGTTCCCCTGATTTAGGGAATGGCTACACCTTC. This gives the protein CASSSPDLGNGYTF.

The chain uses TRBV6-5 and TRBJ2-1, with D tentatively TRBD2 (5 bases). The CDR3 has 13 residues. Trimming left V 11 bases short and J 0 bases short, with 11 bases between. Germline loops: CDR1 MNHEY, CDR2 SVGAGI. CDR3 sequence (DNA): TGTGCCTGCTCGGCGGGCTCCTACAATGAGCAGTTCTTC. It is translated as CACSAGSYNEQFF.

The chain combines TRBV7-2 with TRBJ2-5; D is uncertain. There are 14 residues in the CDR3. CDR1 is SGHTA, CDR2 FQGNSA, per germline. Trimming stripped 3 bases from V and 0 bases from J, with 8 bases between. The CDR3 here is CASSFGEDQETQYF. CDR3 nucleotide sequence: TGTGCCAGCAGCTTTGGGGAAGACCAAGAGACCCAGTACTTC. Supplemented by reference TRBV7-2 and TRBJ2-5, the full variable domain reads GAGVSQSPSNKVTEKGKDVELRCDPISGHTALYWYRQSLGQGLEFLIYFQGNSAPDKSGLPSDRFSAERTGGSVSTLTIQRTQQEDSAVYLCASSFGEDQETQYFGPGTRLLVL.

CDR3: CASSVVPGISTDTQYF. The CDR3, as DNA: TGTGCCAGCAGCGTAGTCCCGGGTATCAGCACAGATACGCAGTATTTT. The V gene is TRBV9, the J gene TRBJ2-3; D is undetermined. Germline CDR1 is SGDLS and CDR2 is YYNGEE. The V gene lost 0 bases and the J gene lost 0 bases, with 11 bases spanning the gap. This CDR3 spans 16 amino acids.

This rearrangement joins TRBV10-2 to TRBJ2-3, with 9 bases aligning to TRBD2. The V segment lost 7 bases and the J segment 0 bases; nucleotides outside the gene matches: 5. Germline V gives CDR1 WSHSY, CDR2 SAAADI. The CDR3 runs to 15 residues. Here the CDR3 DNA reads TGCGCCAGCACCGATGGACTAGCGAGCACAGATACGCAGTATTTT. Protein sequence: CASTDGLASTDTQYF.

The chain employs TRBV6-2 or TRBV6-3 and TRBJ2-3; D uncertain. The V end lost 7 bases, the J end lost 1 base, and 9 bases lay between the germline ends. CDR3 length equals 13 residues. The germline gives CDR1 MNHEY, CDR2 SVGEGT. The CDR3 sequence is CASTAYGTDTQYF. CDR3 in DNA: TGTGCCAGCACGGCTTACGGCACAGATACGCAGTATTTT.

The chain joins TRBV29-1 to TRBJ1-2; D gene unclear. The CDR3 loop spans 16 amino acids. CDR1 SQVTM and CDR2 ANQGSEA come from the germline V gene. The V end lost 3 bases, the J end lost 4 bases, and 21 bases lay between the germline ends. The CDR3 region has the DNA TGCAGCGTTGAGCGCGGTGGTCCCACGTCCCCCTATGGCTACACCTTC. Translating it yields CSVERGGPTSPYGYTF.

The chain joins TRBV20-1 to TRBJ2-5; 7 nucleotides align to TRBD1. Matching the DNA end better, TRBJ2-7 makes the J call doubtful. The CDR3 covers 15 residues. Germline CDR1 and CDR2: DFQATT and SNEGSKA (reference sequence). Here the CDR3 reads CSARDEAGGRYEQYF. The CDR3 region has the DNA TGCAGTGCTAGAGATGAGGCAGGGGGAAGGTACGAGCAGTACTTC.

This clonotype was seen only a few times. The chain carries TRBV6-5 and TRBJ2-5; the D gene is possibly TRBD2 (5 bases). Between the trimmed V and J ends, which lost 0 bases and 2 bases, there was a span of 10 bases. Germline CDR1 reads MNHEY; CDR2 reads SVGAGI. The CDR3 totals 15 residues. The CDR3 region has the DNA TGTGCCAGCAGTTACTCGGAGGCAGTGCAAGAGACCCAGTACTTC. Encoded protein: CASSYSEAVQETQYF.

J is TRBJ2-2 and V is TRBV7-2, with 7 nucleotides matching TRBD1. This CDR3 is built from 14 residues. The V gene's germline CDR1 is SGHTA and CDR2 FQGNSA. Trimming took 10 bases from V and 2 from J; bases not matched to a gene: 7. CDR3 region: CANRQGLNTGELFF. The CDR3 DNA sequence: TGTGCCAACAGACAGGGCCTTAACACCGGGGAGCTGTTTTTT.

The CDR3 sequence is CSASSGGDGKTQYF. In nucleotides, the CDR3 is TGCAGTGCCTCTAGCGGGGGCGATGGAAAGACCCAGTACTTC. The V and J genes are TRBV20-1 and TRBJ2-5; 10 positions match TRBD2. The ends lost 6 bases at V and 6 bases at J; junction bases unmatched: 10. Germline CDR1 and CDR2: DFQATT and SNEGSKA (reference sequence). There are 14 residues in the CDR3.

Of note for this clonotype: Germline is not matched at one junction end, which may reflect a read error. The rearrangement uses TRBV6-5 and TRBJ1-1; D is undetermined. This CDR3 spans 14 amino acids. Germline lookup yields CDR1 MNHEY and CDR2 SVGAGI. The CDR3 sequence is CASSYSGLNTGAFF. The CDR3 DNA sequence: TGTGCCAGCAGTTACTCTGGACTAAACACTGGAGCTTTCTTT.

The chain carries TRBV7-6 and TRBJ2-1, with D unclear. The germline CDR1 and CDR2 sequences are SGHVS and FNYEAQ. This CDR3 is built from 15 residues. The germline V and J ends were trimmed by 4 bases and 6 bases, with 16 bases remaining between them. For the CDR3, the DNA is TGTGCCAGCAGCTCGACCGAGCTCTCGTTCAATGAGCAGTTCTTC. It is translated as CASSSTELSFNEQFF.

The chain uses TRBV6-5 and TRBJ2-3; 8 bases are a match to TRBD2. Germline V lookup: CDR1 MNHEY, CDR2 SVGAGI. J lost 1 base, V lost 6 bases, and 9 bases had no gene match. The CDR3 loop spans 16 amino acids. Written as DNA, the CDR3 is TGTGCCAGCAGCCTGACTAGCGTCGGGGGCACAGATACGCAGTATTTT. It encodes CASSLTSVGGTDTQYF.

This clonotype has only a few counts. This chain uses TRBV29-1 with TRBJ2-7; TRBD1 matches at 8 bases. The germline CDR1 and CDR2 sequences are SQVTM and ANQGSEA. V was clipped by 4 bases and J by 4 bases; unmatched bases: 6. The length of the CDR3 is 13 residues. CDR3 nucleotides: TGCAGCGTTGGGGGGAACAGGGGGTACGAGCAGTACTTC. Translating it yields CSVGGNRGYEQYF.

The chain has TRBV29-1 and TRBJ2-5, with 9 nucleotides matching TRBD1. The length of the CDR3 is 14 residues. The junction had 8 bases not matched to a gene; V was cut back by 8 bases and J by 1 base. Germline CDR1 reads SQVTM; CDR2 reads ANQGSEA. The CDR3 spells CSSGTGSSQETQYF. The CDR3 region has the DNA TGCAGCTCCGGGACAGGGTCCTCCCAAGAGACCCAGTACTTC. The whole variable domain, filled in from reference TRBV29-1 and TRBJ2-5, reads SAVISQKPSRDICQRGTSLTIQCQVDSQVTMMFWYRQQPGQSLTLIATANQGSEATYESGFVIDKFPISRPNLTFSTLTVSNMSPEDSSIYLCSSGTGSSQETQYFGPGTRLLVL.